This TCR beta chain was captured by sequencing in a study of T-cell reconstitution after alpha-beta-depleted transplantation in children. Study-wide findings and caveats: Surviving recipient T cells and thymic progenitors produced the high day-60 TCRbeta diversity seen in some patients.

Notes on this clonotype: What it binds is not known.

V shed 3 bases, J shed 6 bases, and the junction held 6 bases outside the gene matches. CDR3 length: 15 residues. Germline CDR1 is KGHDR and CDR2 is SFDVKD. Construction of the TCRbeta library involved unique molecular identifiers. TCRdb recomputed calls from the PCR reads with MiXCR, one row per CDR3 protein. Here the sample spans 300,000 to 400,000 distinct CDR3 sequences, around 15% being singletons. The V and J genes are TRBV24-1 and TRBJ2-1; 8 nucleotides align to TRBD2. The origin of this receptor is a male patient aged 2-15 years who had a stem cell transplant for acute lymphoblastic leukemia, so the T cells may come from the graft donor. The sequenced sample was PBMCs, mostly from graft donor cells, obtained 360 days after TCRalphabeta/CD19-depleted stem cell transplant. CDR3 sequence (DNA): TGTGCCACCAGTGATCCGGGACTAGGATCCAATGAGCAGTTCTTC. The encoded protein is CATSDPGLGSNEQFF.